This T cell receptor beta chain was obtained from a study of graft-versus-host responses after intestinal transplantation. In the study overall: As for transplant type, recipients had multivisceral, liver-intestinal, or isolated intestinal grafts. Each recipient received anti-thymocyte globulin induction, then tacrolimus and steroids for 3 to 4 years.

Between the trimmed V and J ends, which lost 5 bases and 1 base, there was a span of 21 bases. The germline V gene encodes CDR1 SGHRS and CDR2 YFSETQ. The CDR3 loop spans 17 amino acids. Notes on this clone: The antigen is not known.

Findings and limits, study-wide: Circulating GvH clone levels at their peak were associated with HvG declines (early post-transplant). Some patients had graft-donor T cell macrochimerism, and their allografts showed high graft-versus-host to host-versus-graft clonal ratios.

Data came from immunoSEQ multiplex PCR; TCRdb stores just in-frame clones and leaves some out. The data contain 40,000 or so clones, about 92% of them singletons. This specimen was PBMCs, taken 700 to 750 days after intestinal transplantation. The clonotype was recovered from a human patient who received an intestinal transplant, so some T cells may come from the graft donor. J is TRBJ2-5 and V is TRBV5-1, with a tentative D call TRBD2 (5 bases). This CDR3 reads CASREAVGSPIQETQYF. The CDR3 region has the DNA TGCGCCAGCAGGGAGGCCGTCGGCAGCCCGATCCAAGAGACCCAGTACTTC. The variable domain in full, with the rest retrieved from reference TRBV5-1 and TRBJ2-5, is KAGVTQTPRYLIKTRGQQVTLSCSPISGHRSVSWYQQTPGQGLQFLFEYFSETQRNKGNFPGRFSGRQFSNSRSEMNVSTLELGDSALYLCASREAVGSPIQETQYFGPGTRLLVL.